This passage covers 24 T cell receptor beta chains from one sample sequenced in a study of blood T cell repertoires in COVID-19. Generated by immunoSEQ multiplex PCR, the TCRdb table keeps only in-frame clones and is missing some. Of about 150,000 clones in the sample, about four fifths were seen once. The sample taken for sequencing was peripheral blood. All receptors derive from a woman aged 55-75 years with acute or convalescent COVID-19.

The chain carries TRBV7-8 and TRBJ2-1, with D unresolved. The CDR3 has 11 residues. Trimming cost V 4 bases and J 6 bases, with 4 bases left between them. Germline-derived CDR1 and CDR2 are SGHVS and FQNEAQ. The CDR3 DNA reads as TGTGCCAGCAGCTCTATCAATGAGCAGTTCTTC. It is translated as CASSSINEQFF.

The rearrangement uses TRBV5-1 and TRBJ1-1; 8 nucleotides align to TRBD1. CDR1 is SGHRS and CDR2 is YFSETQ in the germline V gene. The length of the CDR3 is 14 residues. V gave up 4 bases and J gave up 4 bases; unmatched junction bases: 6. This CDR3 is CASSKTGGATEAFF. For the CDR3, the DNA is TGCGCCAGCAGCAAAACAGGGGGGGCCACTGAAGCTTTCTTT.

This chain connects TRBV2 to TRBJ2-5, with D maybe TRBD2 (5 bases). V was pared by 1 base and J by 5 bases, with 5 bases between. This CDR3 is 12 amino acids long. CDR1 and CDR2 from the germline V gene are SNHLY and FYNNEI. The CDR3 sequence: CASSEGGETQYF. CDR3 nucleotides: TGTGCCAGCAGTGAAGGCGGGGAGACCCAGTACTTC. Using reference TRBV2 and TRBJ2-5 for the parts outside the CDR3, the full variable domain is EPEVTQTPSHQVTQMGQEVILRCVPISNHLYFYWYRQILGQKVEFLVSFYNNEISEKSEIFDDQFSVERPDGSNFTLKIRSTKLEDSAMYFCASSEGGETQYFGPGTRLLVL.

Written as DNA, the CDR3 is TGTGCCAGCAGTGTCCGACTAGCGGGGGGCCTCACAGATACGCAGTATTTT. Protein: CASSVRLAGGLTDTQYF. J is TRBJ2-3 and V is TRBV6-1; the match to TRBD2 covers 13 bases. CDR1 and CDR2 from the germline V gene are MNHNS and SASEGT. This CDR3 is 17 amino acids long. V was pared by 4 bases and J by 2 bases, with 6 bases of the junction left unmatched.

The chain joins TRBV2 to TRBJ1-5; a weak D match, TRBD1 (5 bases). The length of the CDR3 is 15 residues. Germline CDR1 and CDR2: SNHLY and FYNNEI. Trimming removed 6 bases from V and 3 bases from J, with 15 bases in between. The CDR3 loop reads CASSLGLTDNQPQHF. The CDR3 bases are TGTGCCAGCAGCCTGGGACTGACTGACAATCAGCCCCAGCATTTT.

This chain joins TRBV5-1 and TRBJ2-2; no definite D call. Germline lookup yields CDR1 SGHRS and CDR2 YFSETQ. The CDR3 has 14 amino acids. Trimming removed 3 bases at V and 3 bases at J, with 9 bases between. CDR3 DNA: TGCGCCAGCAGCTGGCAGGATGACACCGGGGAGCTGTTTTTT. Encoded protein: CASSWQDDTGELFF.

This chain connects TRBV28 to TRBJ1-1, with D uncertain. The CDR3 has 14 residues. From germline, CDR1 is MDHEN and CDR2 SYDVKM. The ends were cut back, 5 bases at V and 4 bases at J, with 14 bases in the middle. The CDR3 reads CASSTPSRPTEAFF. CDR3 DNA sequence: TGTGCCAGCAGTACCCCCAGCAGGCCCACTGAAGCTTTCTTT.

This CDR3 reads CASSPNSRGSVHF. CDR3 bases: TGTGCCAGCAGCCCGAATTCGCGGGGTTCTGTCCATTTT. This chain connects TRBV3-1 (or the pseudogene TRBV3-2) to TRBJ1-5; the D is unclear. The V gene's germline CDR1 is LGHDT and CDR2 YNNKEL (reference sequence). This CDR3 comprises 13 residues. V was pared by 4 bases and J by 16 bases, with 20 bases between.

The J gene is TRBJ1-5, the V gene TRBV18, with 9 bases lining up with TRBD1. The ends lost 3 bases at V and 0 bases at J; junction bases unmatched: 3. The CDR3 has 16 residues. The V gene's germline CDR1 is KGHSH and CDR2 LQKENI. The CDR3 region has the DNA TGTGCCAGCTCACCGGGGACAGGGACTAGCAATCAGCCCCAGCATTTT. Its protein product is CASSPGTGTSNQPQHF.

The CDR3 DNA is TGTGCCAGTAGTATAGCTAGCGGGGGGCCTGGCATACAGAATGAGCAGTTCTTC. Residues: CASSIASGGPGIQNEQFF. The rearrangement uses TRBV19 and TRBJ2-1, with 11 nucleotides matching TRBD2. Germline-derived CDR1 and CDR2 are LNHDA and SQIVND (reference sequence). This CDR3 is built from 18 residues. J gave up 7 bases and V 1 base, and 12 bases lay outside the gene matches.

V is TRBV7-9 and J is TRBJ1-6; D is undetermined. The CDR3 loop spans 16 amino acids. The ends were cut back, 5 bases at V and 9 bases at J, with 20 bases in the middle. Per the germline V gene, CDR1 is SEHNR and CDR2 is FQNEAQ (reference sequence). In DNA form, the CDR3 reads TGTGCCAGCAGCCCCCGCCTTGGAGGGAATCGTTCACCCCTCCACTTT. Its translation: CASSPRLGGNRSPLHF.

The chain combines TRBV5-1 with TRBJ1-6; D might be TRBD1 (5 bases). The ends were cut back, 2 bases at V and 7 bases at J, with 13 bases in the middle. CDR1 is SGHRS and CDR2 is YFSETQ in the germline V gene. The CDR3 extends over 15 amino acids. The CDR3 nucleotides read TGCGCCAGCAGCTTCGGGGGTCTTTCGAATTCACCCCTCCACTTT. Amino acid sequence: CASSFGGLSNSPLHF.

This chain connects TRBV6-1 to TRBJ1-4; no clear D. Germline-derived CDR1 and CDR2 are MNHNS and SASEGT. The CDR3 is 16 residues long. The V and J ends lost 3 bases and 0 bases respectively, with 11 bases between them. This CDR3 is CASSDATIPTNEKLFF. CDR3 coding DNA: TGTGCCAGCAGTGACGCCACAATTCCAACTAATGAAAAACTGTTTTTT.

This chain uses TRBV12-3 or TRBV12-4 with TRBJ2-1; maybe TRBD1 (6 bases). This CDR3 comprises 12 residues. V gave up 5 bases and J gave up 10 bases, with 12 bases separating them. The CDR3 coding sequence is TGTGCCAGCAGTGAACAGGGATGGGAGCAGTTCTTC. Translation: CASSEQGWEQFF.

The gene calls are TRBV5-6 and TRBJ1-2, with D possibly matching TRBD1 (5 bases). V lost 10 bases and J 5 bases, leaving 21 bases between the germline ends. The CDR3 runs to 14 residues. The germline V gene has CDR1 SGHDT and CDR2 YYEEEE. The CDR3 nucleotides read TGTGCCTCCAACGAGGCGGGGGGACCTTATGGCTACACCTTC. Its translation: CASNEAGGPYGYTF. Supplemented by reference TRBV5-6 and TRBJ1-2, the full variable domain reads DAGVTQSPTHLIKTRGQQVTLRCSPKSGHDTVSWYQQALGQGPQFIFQYYEEEERQRGNFPDRFSGHQFPNYSSELNVNALLLGDSALYLCASNEAGGPYGYTFGSGTRLTVV.

CDR3 amino acids: CASSFQDSGNTIYF. The CDR3 nucleotides read TGCGCCAGCAGCTTCCAGGATTCAGGAAACACCATATATTTT. The chain couples TRBV5-1 to TRBJ1-3, with no clear D. V shed 2 bases and J shed 4 bases, with 10 bases lying between them. Germline-derived CDR1 and CDR2 are SGHRS and YFSETQ. The CDR3 has 14 residues.

This clone has a handful of counts. The chain is built from TRBV27 and TRBJ1-3, with unresolved D. This CDR3 has 14 residues. Per germline, CDR1 MNHEY and CDR2 SMNVEV (reference sequence). V was pared by 6 bases and J by 0 bases, with 9 bases between. CDR3 amino acids: CASSPITSGNTIYF. CDR3 DNA sequence: TGTGCCAGCAGCCCTATTACCTCTGGAAACACCATATATTTT.

The V call is TRBV10-3, the J call TRBJ1-4, with a possible D match to TRBD1 (5 bases). Between the trimmed V and J ends, which lost 0 bases and 7 bases, there was a span of 12 bases. From germline, CDR1 is ENHRY and CDR2 SYGVKD. The CDR3 spans 15 residues. The CDR3 DNA follows: TGTGCCATCAGTGAGTCCGGCAGGGCCCCTGAAAAACTGTTTTTT. As protein: CAISESGRAPEKLFF.

This clone was found a few times. V and J are TRBV7-9 and TRBJ1-1; 8 nucleotides match TRBD1. CDR1 is SEHNR, CDR2 FQNEAQ, per germline (reference sequence). The V gene end was trimmed by 3 bases and the J gene end by 3 bases; junction bases not matched to a gene: 3. This CDR3 is built from 14 residues. CDR3: CASSFGQGYTEAFF. DNA of the CDR3: TGTGCCAGCAGCTTCGGACAGGGATACACTGAAGCTTTCTTT.

Worth noting for this clone: A clone one base away is much larger, so this may be a read error. The sample holds other DNA sequences that translate to the same CDR3. The V and J genes are TRBV11-2 and TRBJ2-7; TRBD1 is a possible D gene (5 bases). The CDR3 length is 16 residues. Germline V gene data show CDR1 as SGHAT and CDR2 as FQNNGV. The CDR3 spells CASSQIGMTDSYEQYF. The CDR3 DNA reads TGTGCCAGCAGCCAGATTGGTATGACAGACTCCTATGAGCAGTACTTC.

This clone appeared once. V gene TRBV27 combines with J gene TRBJ2-7, with 8 bases matching TRBD2. The CDR3 contains 11 residues. J lost 6 bases, V lost 8 bases, and 3 bases had no gene match. CDR1 and CDR2 (germline): MNHEY, SMNVEV (reference sequence). The CDR3 loop is CASLRGGEQYF. In nucleotides, the CDR3 is TGTGCCAGCCTTCGGGGGGGCGAGCAGTACTTC.

The gene calls are TRBV9 and TRBJ1-5; a possible D gene is TRBD1 (6 bases). CDR3 size: 16 residues. The germline V gene encodes CDR1 SGDLS and CDR2 YYNGEE. Trimming removed 2 bases at V and 1 base at J, with 13 bases between. Here the CDR3 DNA reads TGTGCCAGCAGCGTGAGGTTGGGGGCAAGCAATCAGCCCCAGCATTTT. Translated: CASSVRLGASNQPQHF.

The V call is TRBV28, the J call TRBJ2-5, with 8 bases aligning to TRBD2. Germline CDR1 is MDHEN and CDR2 is SYDVKM. V lost 6 bases to trimming and J lost 1 base; unmatched junction nucleotides: 4. The CDR3 extends over 14 amino acids. The CDR3 reads CASRGAGGQETQYF. The DNA of the CDR3 is TGTGCCAGCAGAGGCGCGGGGGGCCAAGAGACCCAGTACTTC.

This chain uses TRBV7-9 with TRBJ1-2; TRBD1 matches 12 bases. There are 16 residues in the CDR3. CDR1 and CDR2 (germline): SEHNR, FQNEAQ (reference sequence). The J segment lost 6 bases and the V segment lost 4 bases, leaving 9 bases of the junction unmatched. The chain's CDR3 is CASSSFPGQGADGYTF. The CDR3 nucleotides read TGTGCCAGCAGCTCGTTCCCGGGACAGGGGGCGGATGGCTACACCTTC.